The 27 T cell receptor beta chains below were found in one sample sequenced in a study of beta chain features in type 1 diabetes. Every bit of the isolated RNA underwent reverse transcription, so sequencing read expressed TCRB transcripts. The data were produced by immunoSEQ multiplex PCR, yet TCRdb's version contains in-frame clones alone and is incomplete. The profile shows roughly 130,000 clones, about 9.2% of them singletons. The sequenced sample was central memory CD4+ T cells from blood. All receptors derive from a young man in good health.

The rearrangement links TRBV19 to TRBJ2-7, with TRBD1 matching over 10 bases. This CDR3 region has 15 residues. V lost 3 bases to trimming and J lost 5 bases; unmatched junction nucleotides: 7. CDR1 is LNHDA, CDR2 SQIVND, per germline (reference sequence). CDR3 amino acids: CASSISGTGANEQYF. DNA for the CDR3: TGTGCCAGTAGTATCTCCGGGACAGGGGCCAACGAGCAGTACTTC.

This sequence joins TRBV6-1 and TRBJ2-3, with TRBD1 matching 9 bases. The trim removed 7 bases at V and 6 bases at J, leaving 8 bases unmatched. This CDR3 spans 14 amino acids. Germline V gene lookup returns CDR1 MNHNS and CDR2 SASEGT. The CDR3 DNA follows: TGTGCCAGCATCCGGACAGGGGCCGGCGATACGCAGTATTTT. Encoded protein: CASIRTGAGDTQYF.

There are a few counts of this clone. J is TRBJ2-7 and V is TRBV5-4, with 9 bases fitting TRBD2. CDR1 is SGHNT, CDR2 YYREEE, per germline (reference sequence). Germline trimming cut 9 bases from V and 2 bases from J; bases unmatched to any gene: 12. This CDR3 is 15 amino acids long. DNA of the CDR3: TGTGCCACCCGTGTCCTAGCGGGGAACGCCTACGAGCAGTACTTC. Amino acid sequence: CATRVLAGNAYEQYF. The full variable domain, in which reference TRBV5-4 and TRBJ2-7 provide the parts outside the CDR3, is ETGVTQSPTHLIKTRGQQVTLRCSSQSGHNTVSWYQQALGQGPQFIFQYYREEENGRGNFPPRFSGLQFPNYSSELNVNALELDDSALYLCATRVLAGNAYEQYFGPGTRLTVT.

The chain couples TRBV19 to TRBJ2-6; TRBD2 is a possible D gene (5 bases). Trimming shortened V by 6 bases and J by 0 bases, and 12 bases separated the two germline ends. The germline V gene has CDR1 LNHDA and CDR2 SQIVND (reference sequence). CDR3 length equals 16 residues. The CDR3 spells CASSTSRDSGANVLTF. CDR3 in DNA: TGTGCCAGTAGCACATCGAGGGACTCTGGGGCCAACGTCCTGACTTTC.

This clone was detected a few times. The chain combines TRBV28 with TRBJ2-2, with 8 bases fitting TRBD1. CDR1 and CDR2 from the germline V gene are MDHEN and SYDVKM. CDR3 length: 15 amino acids. The trim removed 5 bases at V and 4 bases at J, leaving 6 bases unmatched. CDR3 DNA sequence: TGTGCCAGCAGTCCGACAGGGGCCGGCACCGGGGAGCTGTTTTTT. Its protein product is CASSPTGAGTGELFF.

This clone has only a few counts. This chain connects TRBV11-1 to TRBJ2-5; 7 bases line up with TRBD1. This CDR3 is built from 14 residues. Germline CDR1 and CDR2: SGHAT and FQDESV (reference sequence). V lost 3 bases, J lost 7 bases, and 8 bases stayed unmatched. This CDR3 reads CASSFPGQAGTQYF. As DNA, the CDR3 is TGTGCCAGCAGCTTCCCAGGACAGGCCGGGACCCAGTACTTC.

The J gene is TRBJ1-1, the V gene TRBV16; D not resolved. From germline, CDR1 is KGHSY and CDR2 FQNENV. V lost 0 bases and J 8 bases, leaving 10 bases between the germline ends. The CDR3 runs to 13 residues. CDR3 residues: CASSQSSGREAFF. Here the CDR3 DNA reads TGTGCCAGCAGCCAATCAAGCGGCAGGGAAGCTTTCTTT. The entire variable domain, with the rest obtained from reference TRBV16 and TRBJ1-1, is as follows: GEEVAQTPKHLVRGEGQKAKLYCAPIKGHSYVFWYQQVLKNEFKFLISFQNENVFDETGMPKERFSAKCLPNSPCSLEIQATKLEDSAVYFCASSQSSGREAFFGQGTRLTVV.

This chain links TRBV7-2 with TRBJ2-3, with TRBD2 matching over 7 bases. Unmatched junction bases numbered 5, after V lost 1 base and J lost 1 base. This CDR3 comprises 16 residues. From germline, CDR1 is SGHTA and CDR2 FQGNSA. As DNA, the CDR3 is TGTGCCAGCAGCTTAGGCTTGCTAGCGGGCACAGATACGCAGTATTTT. It yields the protein CASSLGLLAGTDTQYF.

This clone was seen more than once but under ten times. This chain links TRBV6-5 with TRBJ2-7, with a possible D match to TRBD1 (6 bases). The CDR3 length is 15 residues. The germline V gene has CDR1 MNHEY and CDR2 SVGAGI. Trimming took 2 bases from V and 0 from J, leaving 11 bases between them. CDR3 bases: TGTGCCAGCAGTTACCAAAGACAGGCCTCCTACGAGCAGTACTTC. Translating gives CASSYQRQASYEQYF.

This clone was picked up a small number of times. This rearrangement joins TRBV6-1 to TRBJ2-7, with D maybe TRBD2 (5 bases). In germline, CDR1 is MNHNS, CDR2 SASEGT. Deletions cut 1 base from V and 4 bases from J, with 8 bases between. The CDR3 extends over 13 amino acids. CDR3 region: CASSEVEGYEQYF. DNA for the CDR3: TGTGCCAGCAGTGAAGTCGAGGGATACGAGCAGTACTTC.

V gene TRBV7-8 combines with J gene TRBJ1-3, with TRBD1 as a possible D gene (5 bases). This CDR3 is 15 amino acids long. Between the trimmed V and J ends, which lost 10 bases and 3 bases, there was a span of 19 bases. Germline CDR1 is SGHVS and CDR2 is FQNEAQ. CDR3 coding DNA: TGTGCCACGGCTCCCAGGGTTGTGAGTGGAAACACCATATATTTT. This translates into CATAPRVVSGNTIYF.

This clone was seen more than once but under ten times. This chain connects TRBV28 to TRBJ2-1; the D is unclear. Germline V gene data show CDR1 as MDHEN and CDR2 as SYDVKM. V was trimmed by 6 bases and J by 8 bases, leaving 5 bases between them. The CDR3 is 10 amino acids. This CDR3 is CASSGYEQFF. In nucleotides, the CDR3 is TGTGCCAGCAGCGGTTATGAGCAGTTCTTC.

By frequency in the sample, this clone is medium-sized. The rearrangement uses TRBV7-9 and TRBJ2-1; weak D call: TRBD2 (6 bases). CDR3 length: 13 residues. Germline V gives CDR1 SEHNR, CDR2 FQNEAQ (reference sequence). With 7 bases removed from V and 9 bases from J, the gap between germline ends came to 16 bases. Here the CDR3 DNA reads TGTGCCAGCAACAAAGTCGGGGGTCCTGAGCAGTTCTTC. Protein: CASNKVGGPEQFF. The whole variable domain, remainder taken from reference TRBV7-9 and TRBJ2-1, is DTGVSQNPRHKITKRGQNVTFRCDPISEHNRLYWYRQTLGQGPEFLTYFQNEAQLEKSRLLSDRFSAERPKGSFSTLEIQRTEQGDSAMYLCASNKVGGPEQFFGPGTRLTVL.

This clone has a handful of counts. The chain couples TRBV6-5 to TRBJ2-5, with 8 bases matching TRBD1. CDR3 size: 14 residues. The ends lost 10 bases at V and 3 bases at J; junction bases unmatched: 10. Per the germline V gene, CDR1 is MNHEY and CDR2 is SVGAGI. CDR3 nucleotides: TGTGCCATCGGATCGGGACAGGCCGAAGAGACCCAGTACTTC. This codes for CAIGSGQAEETQYF.

The table lists this clone with a few counts. This sequence joins TRBV6-5 and TRBJ1-1; no clear D gene. The CDR3 extends over 14 amino acids. Germline-derived CDR1 and CDR2 are MNHEY and SVGAGI. Trimming stripped 7 bases from V and 8 bases from J, with 20 bases between. The CDR3 loop reads CASTTTANRREAFF. The CDR3 nucleotides read TGTGCCAGCACCACCACGGCCAACCGGAGGGAAGCTTTCTTT.

The gene calls are TRBV6-5 and TRBJ2-2; TRBD2 matches at 9 bases. The germline gives CDR1 MNHEY, CDR2 SVGAGI. The trim removed 2 bases at V and 0 bases at J, leaving 1 base unmatched. The CDR3 is 16 residues long. The CDR3 DNA reads as TGTGCCAGCAGTTACGCTAGCGGGGCGAACACCGGGGAGCTGTTTTTT. Translated: CASSYASGANTGELFF.

This clone was seen more than once but under ten times. The chain has TRBV6-1 and TRBJ1-1, with no clear D. The germline CDR1 and CDR2 sequences are MNHNS and SASEGT. The CDR3 has 15 residues. With 0 bases removed from V and 3 bases from J, the gap between germline ends came to 11 bases. The CDR3 sequence: CASSEALTVDTEAFF. The CDR3 DNA sequence: TGTGCCAGCAGTGAAGCGCTTACGGTGGACACTGAAGCTTTCTTT.

This clone was recorded a few times. This sequence joins TRBV18 and TRBJ1-1; maybe TRBD1 (5 bases). Trimming took 7 bases from V and 5 from J, leaving 17 bases between them. This CDR3 is 14 amino acids long. CDR1 KGHSH and CDR2 LQKENI come from the germline V gene. As DNA, the CDR3 is TGTGCCAGCTTTACCCTAGGGGAGGGAACTGAAGCTTTCTTT. This sequence encodes CASFTLGEGTEAFF. The whole variable domain, filled in from reference TRBV18 and TRBJ1-1, reads NAGVMQNPRHLVRRRGQEARLRCSPMKGHSHVYWYRQLPEEGLKFMVYLQKENIIDESGMPKERFSAEFPKEGPSILRIQQVVRGDSAAYFCASFTLGEGTEAFFGQGTRLTVV.

This clone was observed a handful of times. The genes are TRBV7-9 and TRBJ2-2; 7 bases match TRBD1. Germline V CDR1 and CDR2: SEHNR, FQNEAQ (reference sequence). The CDR3 totals 15 residues. V shed 2 bases and J 1 base; nucleotides not matched to a gene: 1. CDR3 residues: CASSLNRGNTGELFF. CDR3 bases: TGTGCCAGCAGCTTAAACAGGGGGAACACCGGGGAGCTGTTTTTT.

The chain couples TRBV27 to TRBJ2-7; D call uncertain. V was clipped by 4 bases and J by 4 bases, with 11 bases between them. The CDR3 sequence is 13 residues long. From germline, CDR1 is MNHEY and CDR2 SMNVEV (reference sequence). The CDR3 DNA reads as TGTGCCAGCAGTTCCCATTCTAGGTACGAGCAGTACTTC. It translates to CASSSHSRYEQYF.

The genes are TRBV9 and TRBJ2-2, with 8 bases fitting TRBD1. This CDR3 has 16 residues. Looked up from germline, CDR1 is SGDLS and CDR2 is YYNGEE. V was clipped by 1 base and J by 4 bases; unmatched bases: 6. CDR3 in amino acids: CASSVTGGAGTGELFF. DNA of the CDR3: TGTGCCAGCAGCGTAACAGGGGGAGCGGGCACCGGGGAGCTGTTTTTT.

In this sample, this clone turned up a few times. The rearrangement joins TRBV6-6 to TRBJ1-4; 8 bases are shared with TRBD1. Germline values: CDR1 MNHNY, CDR2 SVGAGI (reference sequence). CDR3 length: 15 residues. The ends lost 5 bases at V and 5 bases at J; junction bases unmatched: 7. The CDR3 DNA is TGTGCCAGCAGTCAAGGACAGGGAGAGAATGAAAAACTGTTTTTT. Encoded protein: CASSQGQGENEKLFF.

The table lists this clone with a few counts. The CDR3 sequence is CASSLRRQGWGTDTQYF. DNA of the CDR3: TGTGCCAGCAGCTTACGCCGACAGGGGTGGGGCACAGATACGCAGTATTTT. This sequence joins TRBV7-2 and TRBJ2-3, with 8 bases identical to TRBD1. Trimming at V came to 2 bases and at J to 1 base, leaving 8 bases not matched to a gene. The CDR3 runs to 17 residues. CDR1 and CDR2 (germline): SGHTA, FQGNSA.

This clone was picked up a small number of times. This chain joins TRBV30 and TRBJ2-7, with D unclear. Germline V gene sequence: CDR1 GTSNPN, CDR2 SVGIG (reference sequence). The V and J ends lost 3 bases and 3 bases respectively, with 12 bases between them. CDR3 length: 13 amino acids. The CDR3 bases are TGTGCCTGGAGCTCCGGCAGCGTCTACGAGCAGTACTTC. This translates into CAWSSGSVYEQYF.

The chain uses TRBV18 and TRBJ2-1; 10 bases map to TRBD1. In germline, CDR1 is KGHSH, CDR2 LQKENI. CDR3 length equals 15 residues. Unmatched junction bases numbered 5, after V lost 3 bases and J lost 6 bases. The CDR3, as DNA: TGTGCCAGCTCACCGGGACAGGGGATCTCCAATGAGCAGTTCTTC. As protein: CASSPGQGISNEQFF.

The chain is built from TRBV7-8 and TRBJ1-3, with no clear D. CDR3 size: 14 residues. Trimming cost V 4 bases and J 4 bases, with 11 bases left between them. Per the germline V gene, CDR1 is SGHVS and CDR2 is FQNEAQ. For the CDR3, the DNA is TGTGCCAGCAGCTCCAATACCTACGGAAACACCATATATTTT. Residues: CASSSNTYGNTIYF.

This clone was picked up a small number of times. The gene calls are TRBV4-3 and TRBJ2-5; D may be TRBD1 (5 bases). V lost 1 base and J lost 2, with 8 bases in between. Germline-derived CDR1 and CDR2 are LGHNA and YSLEER. This CDR3 spans 14 amino acids. As DNA, the CDR3 is TGCGCCAGCAGCCAAGTTGGGGCTCAAGAGACCCAGTACTTC. This translates into CASSQVGAQETQYF.